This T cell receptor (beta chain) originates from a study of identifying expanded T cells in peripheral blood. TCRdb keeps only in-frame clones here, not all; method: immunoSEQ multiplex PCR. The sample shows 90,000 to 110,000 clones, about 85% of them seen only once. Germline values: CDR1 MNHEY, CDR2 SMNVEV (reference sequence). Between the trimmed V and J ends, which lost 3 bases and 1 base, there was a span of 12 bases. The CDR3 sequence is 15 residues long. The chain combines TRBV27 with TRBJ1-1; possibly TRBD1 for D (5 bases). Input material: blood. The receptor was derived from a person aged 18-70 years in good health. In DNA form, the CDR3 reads TGTGCCAGCAGTTTCAGACAGATCTCGAACACTGAAGCTTTCTTT. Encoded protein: CASSFRQISNTEAFF.